This T cell receptor (beta chain) is from a study of T cells in Graves' hyperthyroidism and ophthalmopathy. CDR1 is MNHNS, CDR2 SASEGT, per germline. V was trimmed by 11 bases and J by 3 bases, leaving 14 bases between them. CDR3 length equals 12 residues. This clonotype came up a few times. A much larger clonotype is one base distant, so this may be a read error. Amplified regions were TCR beta CDR3 sequences from RNA transcripts. The HTBI primer set was used in a first-round RT-PCR of the TCR CDR3. In TCRdb, the multiplex PCR reads were re-called with MiXCR into one record per CDR3 protein. The top ten hold approximately 4% of the sample, which has around 350,000 distinct CDR3 sequences, 15% to 20% seen once.

The V and J genes are TRBV6-1 and TRBJ2-7, with TRBD2 as a possible D gene (6 bases). This TCR was sampled from a woman between 18 and 29 years old with Graves' hyperthyroidism. Sequencing used blood. DNA of the CDR3: TGTGCCTGTACCTTCGGGAGCTACGAGCAGTACTTC. It codes for CACTFGSYEQYF.